One T cell receptor beta chain is described in this entry. The data are from a study of blood T cell repertoires in COVID-19. Whole-study context: The study drew acute and convalescent COVID-19 samples from the United States, Italy and Spain.

TCRdb keeps only in-frame clones here, not all; method: immunoSEQ multiplex PCR. The repertoire consists of 70,000 or so clones, with around 90% occurring once and the leading ten covering 1.4% to 1.5%. Trimming took 6 bases from V and 1 from J, leaving 11 bases between them. Germline V gives CDR1 SQVTM, CDR2 ANQGSEA. The CDR3 consists of 13 residues. Sequencing used peripheral blood. The receptor was isolated from a man in his fifties or sixties with acute or convalescent COVID-19. The chain employs TRBV29-1 and TRBJ2-3; possibly TRBD2 for D (5 bases). The CDR3 here is CSVAGPGTDTQYF. For the CDR3, the DNA is TGCAGCGTGGCGGGTCCTGGCACAGATACGCAGTATTTT.